The rows below give T cell receptor beta chains drawn from one sample of a study of regulatory T cells in long-lasting Graves disease. Via MiXCR, TCRdb re-called the multiplex PCR reads, giving one row per CDR3 protein. The sample shows roughly 520,000 distinct CDR3 sequences, around 12% of them seen only once. These data were likewise used in another study, on T cells in Graves' hyperthyroidism and ophthalmopathy.

The source material was peripheral blood mononuclear cells (PBMCs), sampled at new diagnosis, from a patient treated with antithyroid drugs. The receptor source for this set is a woman in her twenties or thirties with Graves disease. Both conserved end residues are part of each CDR3. The order of the fields is CDR3 length, D gene, clone size, V gene, J gene, CDR3 protein, CDR3 DNA. The D gene is left open where the match is weak. Not every row has a clone size; where given, it reads once, few, many or a size class.

cdr3_length: 15; d_call: .; clone_size: many; v_call: TRBV7-9; j_call: TRBJ1-2; cdr3_aa: CASSSTGFAGYGYTF; cdr3_nt: TGTGCCAGCAGTTCTACGGGTTTTGCGGGCTATGGCTACACCTTC
cdr3_length: 11; d_call: .; clone_size: many; v_call: TRBV20-1; j_call: TRBJ2-7; cdr3_aa: CSARDLYEQYF; cdr3_nt: TGCAGTGCTAGAGATCTCTACGAGCAGTACTTC
cdr3_length: 15; d_call: .; clone_size: many; v_call: TRBV6-2/TRBV6-3; j_call: TRBJ2-5; cdr3_aa: CASSYSRGLEETQYF; cdr3_nt: TGTGCCAGCAGTTACTCGCGGGGGCTTGAGGAGACCCAGTACTTC
cdr3_length: 14; d_call: .; clone_size: many; v_call: TRBV28; j_call: TRBJ1-5; cdr3_aa: CASSAIGAVQPQHF; cdr3_nt: TGTGCCAGCAGTGCCATAGGGGCAGTTCAGCCCCAGCATTTT
cdr3_length: 15; d_call: TRBD1; clone_size: many; v_call: TRBV7-2; j_call: TRBJ2-1; cdr3_aa: CASSGDRGSYNEQFF; cdr3_nt: TGTGCCAGCAGCGGGGACAGGGGATCCTACAATGAGCAGTTCTTC
cdr3_length: 19; d_call: TRBD2; clone_size: .; v_call: TRBV7-3; j_call: TRBJ2-7; cdr3_aa: CASSYRPRPGGGSLAEQYF; cdr3_nt: TGTGCCAGCAGCTACCGCCCCCGCCCGGGGGGGGGGAGCTTGGCCGAGCAGTACTTC
cdr3_length: 16; d_call: TRBD2; clone_size: .; v_call: TRBV7-6; j_call: TRBJ2-2; cdr3_aa: CASSLILLAGGGELFF; cdr3_nt: TGTGCCAGCAGCTTAATTTTACTAGCGGGAGGAGGGGAGCTGTTTTTT
cdr3_length: 17; d_call: .; clone_size: few; v_call: TRBV6-5; j_call: TRBJ1-2; cdr3_aa: CASSYSTGVASNYGYTF; cdr3_nt: TGTGCCAGCAGTTACTCGACTGGGGTCGCTTCAAACTATGGCTACACCTTC
cdr3_length: 15; d_call: TRBD1; clone_size: .; v_call: TRBV4-2; j_call: TRBJ1-2; cdr3_aa: CASSHLDRGDYGYTF; cdr3_nt: TGTGCCAGCAGCCACCTGGACAGGGGGGACTATGGCTACACCTTC
cdr3_length: 13; d_call: .; clone_size: many; v_call: TRBV7-2; j_call: TRBJ1-2; cdr3_aa: CASSDRGNYGYTF; cdr3_nt: TGTGCCAGCAGCGATCGGGGGAACTATGGCTACACCTTC